The clone carrying this TCR beta chain was detected a few times. Its target is not known. CDR1 is MNHEY and CDR2 is SMNVEV in the germline V gene (reference sequence). This CDR3 is built from 14 residues. The V gene lost 0 bases and the J gene lost 6 bases, with 6 bases spanning the gap. The source of the sample is a study of T cell repertoires in cytomegalovirus infection. Study-level background: Through public TCR beta signatures, both CMV infection and matching HLA type were indicated.

Study-level findings and limits: The ex vivo response was dominated by HLA-C-restricted CMV-specific TCR beta clonotypes.

MiXCR was run by TCRdb on the reads, yielding one entry per CDR3 protein. The profile covers about 700,000 distinct CDR3 sequences, with around 32% appearing a single time and 15% to 20% taken by the ten largest. This receptor was obtained from a human donor in good health (CMV status not recorded). Some clones in this sample may be carry-over from other donors' samples. The V gene is TRBV27, the J gene TRBJ1-6; no definite D call. The starting material was cultured PBMCs, obtained from culture after CMV antigen stimulation. CDR3 region: CASSLSNFNSPLHF. The CDR3 bases are TGTGCCAGCAGTTTATCGAACTTTAATTCACCCCTCCACTTT.